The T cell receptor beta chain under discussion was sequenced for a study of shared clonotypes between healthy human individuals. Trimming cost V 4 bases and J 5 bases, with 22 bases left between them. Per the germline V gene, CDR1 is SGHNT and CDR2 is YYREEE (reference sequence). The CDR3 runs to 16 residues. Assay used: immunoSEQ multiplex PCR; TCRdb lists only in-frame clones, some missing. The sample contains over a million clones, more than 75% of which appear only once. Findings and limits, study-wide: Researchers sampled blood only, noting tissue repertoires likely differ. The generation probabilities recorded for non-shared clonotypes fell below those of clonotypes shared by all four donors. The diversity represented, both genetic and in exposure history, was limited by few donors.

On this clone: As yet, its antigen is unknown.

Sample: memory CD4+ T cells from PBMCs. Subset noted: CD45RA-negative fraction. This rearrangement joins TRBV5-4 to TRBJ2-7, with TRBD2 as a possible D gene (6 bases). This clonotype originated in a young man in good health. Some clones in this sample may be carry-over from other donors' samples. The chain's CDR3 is CASSGVGRGTPHEQYF. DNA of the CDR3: TGTGCCAGCAGCGGGGTTGGGCGGGGAACTCCCCACGAGCAGTACTTC.